These 19 T cell receptor beta chains share one sample of origin, sequenced in a study of follicular helper T cells after annual influenza vaccination. Using immunoSEQ multiplex PCR, the repertoire was profiled, and TCRdb retains in-frame clones only, with some absent. The sample gives over a thousand clones, about 60% of which show up once; 8.8% is in the top ten. Time point noted: 2015-2016 season, 7 days after influenza vaccination. The material sequenced was CXCR5+ CD38+ circulating T follicular helper cells from blood, taken 7 days after influenza vaccination. Subset denoted: circulating Tfh, non-naive CD4+CXCR5+PD-1+ (ICOS+CD38+ or ICOS-CD38-). All receptors derive from an adult who received the influenza vaccine.

By frequency in the sample, this clone is large (0.1 to 1%). The chain has TRBV28 and TRBJ1-5; a weak D match, TRBD1 (5 bases). The V gene's germline CDR1 is MDHEN and CDR2 SYDVKM. This CDR3 is built from 12 residues. V was trimmed by 7 bases and J by 5 bases, leaving 9 bases between them. The CDR3 sequence: CASTRGDQPQHF. As DNA, the CDR3 is TGTGCCAGCACGCGGGGGGATCAGCCCCAGCATTTT.

In this sample, this clone turned up a few times. J is TRBJ2-7 and V is TRBV6-1, with D possibly TRBD1 on 6 matching bases. Germline CDR1 reads MNHNS; CDR2 reads SASEGT. The CDR3 length is 14 residues. Trimming removed 8 bases at V and 2 bases at J, with 16 bases between. In nucleotides, the CDR3 is TGTGCCAGCCTAACAGACAGGTCTGCCTACGAGCAGTACTTC. Its protein is CASLTDRSAYEQYF.

V is TRBV28 and J is TRBJ1-5; no definite D call. CDR3 length: 16 residues. V was clipped by 7 bases and J by 0 bases, with 16 bases between them. Germline values: CDR1 MDHEN, CDR2 SYDVKM. The CDR3 protein is CASTTHRSNSNQPQHF. The CDR3 DNA is TGTGCCAGCACGACGCATAGAAGTAATAGCAATCAGCCCCAGCATTTT.

This clone was counted a few times. The chain couples TRBV5-1 to TRBJ2-1; a possible D gene is TRBD2 (5 bases). Trimming left V 5 bases short and J 3 bases short, with 12 bases between. In germline, CDR1 is SGHRS, CDR2 YFSETQ. The CDR3 totals 14 residues. The CDR3 coding sequence is TGCGCCAGCAGTATGGACTCCGACTACAATGAGCAGTTCTTC. Protein: CASSMDSDYNEQFF.

In the case of this clone: The same CDR3 can be traced to other DNA sequences in this sample. The rearrangement links TRBV7-6 to TRBJ1-3; D unresolved. Trimming stripped 0 bases from V and 0 bases from J, with 6 bases between. CDR1 and CDR2 (germline): SGHVS, FNYEAQ. This CDR3 region has 15 residues. DNA for the CDR3: TGTGCCAGCAGCTTAGCCAGAAACTCTGGAAACACCATATATTTT. Its translation: CASSLARNSGNTIYF.

Only a few counts were recorded for this clone. The chain joins TRBV7-2 to TRBJ2-1; 9 positions match TRBD2. Germline loops: CDR1 SGHTA, CDR2 FQGNSA. The V and J ends lost 2 bases and 6 bases, in that order; junction bases with no gene match: 17. The CDR3 is 19 amino acids. The DNA for the CDR3 is TGTGCCAGCAGCTTAACCCATCCGGCCATAGCGGGAGAGCGCAATGAGCAGTTCTTC. Translating it yields CASSLTHPAIAGERNEQFF.

The chain combines TRBV2 with TRBJ1-2; D unresolved. The CDR3 length is 14 residues. The V gene's germline CDR1 is SNHLY and CDR2 FYNNEI. V lost 3 bases and J 2 bases, leaving 10 bases between the germline ends. CDR3 sequence (DNA): TGTGCCAGCAGTGAGTTTCAGGCGAACTATGGCTACACCTTC. Encoded protein: CASSEFQANYGYTF.

This clone is classed as large. The rearrangement uses TRBV28 and TRBJ1-5; D call uncertain. V gave up 3 bases and J gave up 4 bases, with 7 bases separating them. CDR3 length equals 13 residues. Germline V gives CDR1 MDHEN, CDR2 SYDVKM. Here the CDR3 reads CASSFLVNQPQHF. The CDR3 DNA follows: TGTGCCAGCAGTTTTTTGGTTAATCAGCCCCAGCATTTT.

J is TRBJ2-5 and V is TRBV4-1, with D tentatively TRBD2 (5 bases). This CDR3 spans 15 amino acids. Germline assignment: CDR1 MGHRA and CDR2 YSYEKL. Trimming pared 4 bases from V and 3 bases from J, leaving 15 bases between. The CDR3 sequence is CASSLSLMREETQYF. The CDR3 nucleotides read TGCGCCAGCAGCCTATCCCTAATGCGGGAAGAGACCCAGTACTTC.

This clone was seen only once. This chain joins TRBV5-1 and TRBJ2-5, with TRBD1 matching over 9 bases. The CDR3 contains 17 residues. V trimming: 0 bases; J trimming: 5 bases; junction bases outside the gene matches: 11. CDR1 is SGHRS and CDR2 is YFSETQ in the germline V gene. CDR3 DNA sequence: TGCGCCAGCAGCTTGGACAGACAGGGGGACGTCGGGGAGACCCAGTACTTC. It codes for CASSLDRQGDVGETQYF.

This chain joins TRBV11-1 and TRBJ2-1; 12 bases line up with TRBD2. V shed 1 base, J shed 0 bases, and the junction held 4 bases outside the gene matches. Germline V CDR1 and CDR2: SGHAT, FQDESV (reference sequence). The CDR3 loop spans 18 amino acids. As DNA, the CDR3 is TGTGCCAGCAGCTTAGGGACTAGCGGGACCAACTCCTACAATGAGCAGTTCTTC. Protein product: CASSLGTSGTNSYNEQFF.

This clone has only a few counts. The J gene is TRBJ2-7, the V gene TRBV2; either TRBD1 or TRBD2 may fit D (6 bases each). The V gene's germline CDR1 is SNHLY and CDR2 FYNNEI. The V gene lost 7 bases and the J gene lost 3 bases, with 13 bases spanning the gap. This CDR3 is built from 13 residues. The CDR3 loop is CASIGGLNYEQYF. The CDR3 bases are TGTGCCAGCATCGGGGGCCTAAACTACGAGCAGTACTTC.

This clone was seen a few times. The chain has TRBV19 and TRBJ2-2; the match to TRBD2 covers 9 bases. The length of the CDR3 is 17 residues. V lost 4 bases and J lost 7; bases outside the gene matches: 13. The germline gives CDR1 LNHDA, CDR2 SQIVND (reference sequence). The CDR3 spells CASSRASGGRAVGELFF. In nucleotides, the CDR3 is TGTGCCAGTAGTAGGGCTTCCGGCGGGAGGGCCGTCGGGGAGCTGTTTTTT.

The V gene is TRBV28, the J gene TRBJ1-5, with TRBD1 as a possible D gene (6 bases). The germline V and J ends were trimmed by 2 bases and 3 bases, with 8 bases remaining between them. The germline V gene has CDR1 MDHEN and CDR2 SYDVKM. This CDR3 region has 14 residues. CDR3 residues: CASSLGGTNQPQHF. CDR3 coding DNA: TGTGCCAGCAGTTTAGGGGGCACCAATCAGCCCCAGCATTTT.

The J gene is TRBJ2-7, the V gene TRBV7-8; 7 positions agree with TRBD1. The germline V gene has CDR1 SGHVS and CDR2 FQNEAQ. V lost 1 base and J lost 6; bases outside the gene matches: 6. CDR3 length: 14 amino acids. The CDR3 DNA reads as TGTGCCAGCAGCTTAGGGGACAGAAGGGCCGAGCAGTACTTC. Its protein is CASSLGDRRAEQYF.

The chain recombines TRBV6-5 with TRBJ2-5, with TRBD2 identical over 8 bases. Germline CDR1 reads MNHEY; CDR2 reads SVGAGI. The CDR3 totals 15 residues. Trimming cost V 6 bases and J 3 bases; bases outside gene matches: 9. The CDR3 loop reads CASRRGEADKETQYF. In DNA form, the CDR3 reads TGTGCCAGCAGGCGGGGGGAGGCAGACAAAGAGACCCAGTACTTC.

The gene calls are TRBV9 and TRBJ1-5; D uncertain. The CDR3 length is 13 residues. V shed 0 bases and J shed 9 bases, with 10 bases lying between them. Germline V gene data show CDR1 as SGDLS and CDR2 as YYNGEE. The CDR3 DNA is TGTGCCAGCAGCGTAGGAATTGGACGGCCCCAGCATTTT. Its protein is CASSVGIGRPQHF.

CDR3 coding DNA: TGCGCCAGCAGCCAGGTCGACAAATCCTACAATGAGCAGTTCTTC. Translation: CASSQVDKSYNEQFF. The chain couples TRBV4-1 to TRBJ2-1; D unresolved. This CDR3 spans 15 amino acids. The ends were cut back, 3 bases at V and 1 base at J, with 10 bases in the middle. The germline V gene has CDR1 MGHRA and CDR2 YSYEKL.

V and J are TRBV14 and TRBJ2-2; D is uncertain. Germline-derived CDR1 and CDR2 are SGHDN and FVKESK. The CDR3 sequence is 14 residues long. Trimming pared 4 bases from V and 2 bases from J, leaving 8 bases between. In nucleotides, the CDR3 is TGTGCCAGCAGCCGAATTCTAAACACCGGGGAGCTGTTTTTT. It codes for CASSRILNTGELFF.